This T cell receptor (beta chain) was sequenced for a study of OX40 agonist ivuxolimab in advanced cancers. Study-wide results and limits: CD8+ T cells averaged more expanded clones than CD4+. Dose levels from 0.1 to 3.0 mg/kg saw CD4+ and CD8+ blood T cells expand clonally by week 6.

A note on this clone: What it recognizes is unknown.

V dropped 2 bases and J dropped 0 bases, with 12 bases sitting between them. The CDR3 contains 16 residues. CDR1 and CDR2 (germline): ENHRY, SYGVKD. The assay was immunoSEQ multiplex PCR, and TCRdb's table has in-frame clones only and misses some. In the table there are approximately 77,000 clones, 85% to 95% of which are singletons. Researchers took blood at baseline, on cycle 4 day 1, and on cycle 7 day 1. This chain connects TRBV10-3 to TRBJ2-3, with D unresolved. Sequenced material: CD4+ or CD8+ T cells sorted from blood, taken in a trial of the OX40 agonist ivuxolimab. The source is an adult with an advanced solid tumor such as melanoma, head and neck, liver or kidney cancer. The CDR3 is CAISEPVVTSTDTQYF. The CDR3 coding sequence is TGTGCCATCAGTGAGCCCGTAGTTACTAGCACAGATACGCAGTATTTT.